A selection of T cell receptor beta chains follows, all from one sample in a study of post-analysis software for immune sequencing data. Via MiXCR, TCRdb re-called the PCR reads, giving one row per CDR3 protein. The table includes about 200,000 distinct CDR3 sequences, over 25% detected once. The sequenced material came from blood. These receptors were taken from a girl under 18 with multiple sclerosis. Both conserved end residues are part of each CDR3. Fields, in order: clone size, D gene, V gene, J gene, CDR3 protein, CDR3 DNA. A D gene is named only where the DNA matches it firmly. A clone size is listed for some rows: how often the clone was seen (once, few, many), or a class if it is expanded.

size: .
D: TRBD1
V: TRBV28
J: TRBJ2-6
CDR3: CASSFRQGVGANVLTF
DNA: TGTGCCAGCAGTTTCCGACAGGGGGTCGGGGCCAACGTCCTGACTTTC

size: .
D: TRBD2
V: TRBV20-1
J: TRBJ2-3
CDR3: CSANQRAGTPDTQYF
DNA: TGCAGTGCTAATCAACGAGCGGGGACGCCAGATACGCAGTATTTT

size: .
D: .
V: TRBV20-1
J: TRBJ2-7
CDR3: CSARDWTVLSYEQYF
DNA: TGCAGTGCTAGAGATTGGACAGTTTTATCCTACGAGCAGTACTTC

size: .
D: .
V: TRBV15
J: TRBJ2-5
CDR3: CATSRGMGGKVQETQYF
DNA: TGTGCCACCAGCAGAGGGATGGGCGGAAAGGTCCAAGAGACCCAGTACTTC

size: .
D: TRBD2
V: TRBV7-8
J: TRBJ2-1
CDR3: CASSPSRLAGGPLKSSYNEQFF
DNA: TGTGCCAGCAGCCCGAGCCGTTTAGCGGGAGGGCCCTTAAAAAGCTCCTACAATGAGCAGTTCTTC

size: .
D: .
V: TRBV18
J: TRBJ1-5
CDR3: CASSPGGVSNQPQHF
DNA: TGTGCCAGCTCCCCCGGGGGGGTCTCAAATCAGCCCCAGCATTTT

size: .
D: .
V: TRBV7-2
J: TRBJ1-1
CDR3: CASSPAGLRKGFF
DNA: TGTGCCAGCAGCCCGGCAGGACTTCGAAAAGGTTTCTTT

size: few
D: TRBD1
V: TRBV3-1
J: TRBJ2-5
CDR3: CASSLRGWTDATQYF
DNA: TGTGCCAGCAGCCTCAGGGGGTGGACCGACGCGACCCAGTACTTC

size: once
D: TRBD1
V: TRBV12-3/TRBV12-4
J: TRBJ1-4
CDR3: CASRPGTGGKKLFF
DNA: TGTGCCAGCAGGCCAGGGACAGGCGGTAAAAAACTGTTTTTT

size: many
D: .
V: TRBV4-1
J: TRBJ2-6
CDR3: CASSQVGGPFSGANVLTF
DNA: TGCGCCAGCAGCCAAGTGGGGGGTCCCTTCTCTGGGGCCAACGTCCTGACTTTC

size: many
D: .
V: TRBV7-2
J: TRBJ2-1
CDR3: CASSTRDDNEQFF
DNA: TGTGCCAGCAGCACCCGGGACGACAATGAGCAGTTCTTC

size: .
D: .
V: TRBV7-2
J: TRBJ1-6
CDR3: CASSFRGAGNSPLHF
DNA: TGTGCCAGCAGCTTCCGAGGGGCGGGGAATTCACCCCTCCACTTT

size: .
D: .
V: TRBV6-6
J: TRBJ1-1
CDR3: CASREGGANTEAFF
DNA: TGTGCCAGCAGGGAAGGGGGAGCGAACACCGAAGCTTTCTTT

size: few
D: .
V: TRBV20-1
J: TRBJ2-1
CDR3: CSADRGHPTLNEQFF
DNA: TGCAGTGCCGATAGGGGACACCCGACCCTTAATGAGCAGTTCTTC

size: .
D: .
V: TRBV28
J: TRBJ2-2
CDR3: CATRRRESGELFF
DNA: TGTGCCACACGACGCAGGGAGTCCGGGGAGCTGTTTTTT

size: many
D: TRBD1
V: TRBV6-5
J: TRBJ2-7
CDR3: CASSSRDRTYEQYF
DNA: TGTGCCAGCAGTTCCCGGGACAGAACCTACGAGCAGTACTTC

size: .
D: TRBD1
V: TRBV6-5
J: TRBJ1-1
CDR3: CANSYSIGTGDETRKAFF
DNA: TGTGCCAACAGTTACTCGATAGGGACAGGGGATGAAACTAGAAAAGCTTTCTTT

size: few
D: TRBD2
V: TRBV29-1
J: TRBJ2-4
CDR3: CSAKGVAGGFGNIQYF
DNA: TGCAGCGCGAAGGGAGTAGCGGGAGGGTTCGGAAACATTCAGTACTTC